A selection of T cell receptor beta chains follows, all from one sample in a study of blood T cell repertoires in COVID-19. This table comes from immunoSEQ multiplex PCR, and its TCRdb copy is limited to in-frame clones, with some not included. The sample lists 25,000 to 35,000 clones; roughly 87% were seen once. The sequencing sample was made of peripheral blood. These receptors were collected from a man of 80 years or more with acute or convalescent COVID-19. CDR3s include the opening cysteine and the closing phenylalanine or tryptophan. A D gene is named only where the DNA matches it firmly. Clone size is stated in some rows and not others, as once, few, many or a class when expanded.

j_call | d_call | v_call | clone_size | cdr3_aa | cdr3_nt
TRBJ2-5 | TRBD2 | TRBV3-1/TRBV3-2 | - | CASSQAVAGGETQYF | TGTGCCAGCAGCCAAGCGGTAGCGGGAGGGGAGACCCAGTACTTC
TRBJ1-2 | TRBD1 | TRBV6-2/TRBV6-3 | - | CASSRGTASYGYTF | TGTGCCAGCAGTAGGGGGACAGCCTCCTATGGCTACACCTTC
TRBJ1-2 | - | TRBV21-1 | - | CASSKGPAGYGYTF | TGTGCCAGCAGCAAAGGTCCGGCGGGCTATGGCTACACCTTC
TRBJ2-4 | TRBD2 | TRBV5-8 | - | CASSSGLAPGAKNIQYF | TGTGCCAGCAGCTCGGGACTAGCGCCCGGGGCCAAAAACATTCAGTACTTC
TRBJ1-1 | TRBD1 | TRBV5-1 | - | CASSVGGANTEAFF | TGCGCCAGCAGCGTAGGGGGCGCGAACACTGAAGCTTTCTTT
TRBJ1-4 | - | TRBV11-2 | - | CASSQDRRNEKLFF | TGTGCCAGCAGCCAAGACAGGCGTAATGAAAAACTGTTTTTT
TRBJ2-1 | TRBD2 | TRBV5-5 | - | CASSSGTSGSSEQFF | TGTGCCAGCAGCTCCGGGACTAGCGGGAGTAGTGAGCAGTTCTTC
TRBJ2-2 | - | TRBV9 | - | CASSPKLVDTGELFF | TGTGCCAGCAGCCCCAAACTAGTGGACACCGGGGAGCTGTTTTTT
TRBJ1-1 | - | TRBV13 | - | CASSFVLMNTEAFF | TGTGCCAGCAGCTTTGTACTCATGAACACTGAAGCTTTCTTT
TRBJ2-1 | TRBD1 | TRBV28 | - | CASRQQGSKNEQFF | TGTGCCAGCAGGCAACAGGGGTCGAAAAATGAGCAGTTCTTC
TRBJ1-3 | - | TRBV7-9 | - | CASSLTGPSGNTIYF | TGTGCCAGCAGCCTAACAGGGCCCTCTGGAAACACCATATATTTT
TRBJ2-3 | - | TRBV11-2 | - | CASSEAPPGAGTDTQYF | TGTGCCAGCAGCGAAGCCCCCCCCGGGGCGGGGACAGATACGCAGTATTTT
TRBJ1-1 | TRBD1 | TRBV11-3 | once | CASSLIQGVTEAFF | TGTGCCAGCAGCTTAATCCAGGGGGTCACTGAAGCTTTCTTT
TRBJ2-7 | TRBD2 | TRBV7-2 | - | CASSLGGTYEQYF | TGTGCCAGCAGCTTGGGGGGGACCTACGAGCAGTACTTC
TRBJ1-4 | - | TRBV7-9 | - | CASSSQGVVEKLFF | TGTGCCAGCAGCTCCCAAGGGGTGGTCGAAAAACTGTTTTTT
TRBJ2-3 | - | TRBV3-1/TRBV3-2 | - | CASSQDPGVDTQYF | TGTGCCAGCAGCCAAGACCCCGGGGTTGATACGCAGTATTTT
TRBJ1-1 | - | TRBV4-2 | - | CASSQVWGRRYTEAFF | TGTGCCAGCAGCCAAGTGTGGGGGCGGAGGTACACTGAAGCTTTCTTT
TRBJ2-1 | TRBD2 | TRBV7-7 | - | CASSLAGVDNEQFF | TGTGCTAGCAGCTTAGCGGGAGTGGACAATGAGCAGTTCTTC
TRBJ1-1 | - | TRBV5-1 | - | CASSPTPTGPNTEAFF | TGCGCCAGCAGCCCAACACCTACAGGACCGAACACTGAAGCTTTCTTT
TRBJ1-3 | TRBD1 | TRBV7-2 | - | CASSFSGQGYGNTIYF | TGTGCCAGCAGCTTCTCGGGACAGGGGTATGGAAACACCATATATTTT
TRBJ2-7 | TRBD1 | TRBV15 | - | CATSRDPGTGFYEQYF | TGTGCCACCAGCAGAGATCCCGGGACAGGGTTTTACGAGCAGTACTTC
TRBJ2-7 | TRBD2 | TRBV7-2 | - | CASSLAASGSYEQYF | TGTGCCAGCAGCTTAGCGGCTAGCGGAAGCTACGAGCAGTACTTC
TRBJ2-4 | TRBD2 | TRBV7-9 | - | CASSPGLAGVGKNIQYF | TGTGCCAGCAGCCCGGGACTAGCGGGAGTGGGCAAAAACATTCAGTACTTC
TRBJ2-7 | TRBD2 | TRBV23-1 | - | CASPISHLAILAGGPYEQYF | TGCGCCAGCCCGATATCCCACCTAGCGATCCTAGCGGGAGGGCCCTACGAGCAGTACTTC
TRBJ2-2 | TRBD2 | TRBV10-3 | - | CAIGRGNPSGELFF | TGTGCCATCGGGCGGGGGAATCCATCCGGGGAGCTGTTTTTT
TRBJ2-5 | TRBD2 | TRBV5-1 | - | CASGLAGETQYF | TGCGCCAGTGGACTAGCGGGAGAGACCCAGTACTTC
TRBJ1-5 | - | TRBV30 | - | CAWTPQTISNQPQHF | TGTGCCTGGACCCCCCAGACAATTAGCAATCAGCCCCAGCATTTT
TRBJ1-1 | TRBD1 | TRBV5-1 | once | CASSATGVSGAFF | TGCGCCAGCAGCGCGACAGGGGTCAGTGGAGCTTTCTTT
TRBJ2-2 | TRBD2 | TRBV29-1 | - | CSVDGGLAENTGELFF | TGCAGCGTTGATGGTGGACTAGCGGAAAACACCGGGGAGCTGTTTTTT
TRBJ2-7 | TRBD2 | TRBV6-5 | - | CASMLAGFYEQYF | TGTGCCAGCATGCTAGCGGGATTCTACGAGCAGTACTTC
TRBJ1-4 | - | TRBV5-1 | - | CASSLDGRGEEKLFF | TGCGCCAGCAGCTTGGACGGTAGGGGTGAGGAAAAACTGTTTTTT
TRBJ2-7 | TRBD1 | TRBV4-1 | - | CASGTAYEQYF | TGCGCCAGTGGGACAGCTTACGAGCAGTACTTC
TRBJ1-2 | TRBD1 | TRBV6-5 | - | CASSIGQGSGGYTF | TGTGCCAGCAGTATCGGACAGGGGTCGGGTGGCTACACCTTC
TRBJ2-1 | TRBD2 | TRBV28 | - | CASSPTSGRVPRSYNEQFF | TGTGCCAGCAGTCCGACTAGCGGGAGGGTCCCACGCTCCTACAATGAGCAGTTCTTC
TRBJ2-1 | - | TRBV15 | - | CATNKPPGRKQFF | TGTGCCACCAACAAACCCCCCGGGAGAAAGCAGTTCTTC
TRBJ2-2 | - | TRBV5-4 | once | CASSPRSETGELFF | TGTGCCAGCAGCCCCCGGTCCGAAACCGGGGAGCTGTTTTTT
TRBJ2-5 | - | TRBV27 | once | CASSLFPPFGSLGETQYF | TGTGCCAGCAGTTTATTCCCCCCTTTCGGGAGTCTTGGAGAGACCCAGTACTTC
TRBJ2-3 | - | TRBV28 | - | CASTARGRADTQYF | TGTGCCAGCACCGCCAGGGGTCGTGCAGATACGCAGTATTTT
TRBJ2-1 | - | TRBV30 | - | CAWRRPAYNEQFF | TGTGCCTGGAGGCGGCCCGCCTACAATGAGCAGTTCTTC
TRBJ1-5 | - | TRBV5-1 | - | CASRAGQSEPQHF | TGCGCCAGCAGGGCTGGACAGAGCGAGCCCCAGCATTTT
TRBJ2-2 | TRBD2 | TRBV27 | - | CASTLAGGYTGELFF | TGTGCCAGCACCCTAGCGGGAGGGTACACCGGGGAGCTGTTTTTT
TRBJ2-2 | - | TRBV27 | - | CASSLSPPPPIPEMNTGELFF | TGTGCCAGCAGTTTATCACCTCCCCCTCCCATCCCCGAGATGAACACCGGGGAGCTGTTTTTT
TRBJ1-6 | TRBD1 | TRBV10-3 | - | CAISERALRGQSPLHF | TGTGCCATCAGTGAGAGGGCGCTCCGGGGACAGTCACCCCTCCACTTT
TRBJ1-5 | - | TRBV3-1/TRBV3-2 | - | CASSQDASGGTQHF | TGTGCCAGCAGCCAAGATGCTTCCGGGGGGACCCAGCATTTT
TRBJ1-2 | TRBD1 | TRBV19 | - | CASRVGQGLGGYTF | TGTGCCAGTAGGGTGGGACAGGGTTTGGGCGGCTACACCTTC
TRBJ1-4 | - | TRBV6-1 | - | CASSETAGPNEKLFF | TGTGCCAGCAGTGAAACAGCGGGACCTAATGAAAAACTGTTTTTT
TRBJ1-2 | - | TRBV19 | - | CASSPPQWQGDYGYTF | TGTGCCAGTAGTCCCCCCCAGTGGCAGGGCGACTATGGCTACACCTTC
TRBJ1-5 | TRBD1 | TRBV10-3 | - | CAISEVGGNNQPQHF | TGTGCCATCAGTGAAGTAGGGGGCAACAATCAGCCCCAGCATTTT
TRBJ2-1 | TRBD2 | TRBV28 | few | CASRRPSGRGNEQFF | TGTGCCAGCAGGCGGCCTAGCGGTCGGGGGAATGAGCAGTTCTTC
TRBJ1-1 | - | TRBV3-1/TRBV3-2 | - | CAPTHGGENTEAFF | TGTGCCCCAACCCACGGGGGGGAGAACACTGAAGCTTTCTTT
TRBJ2-2 | TRBD2 | TRBV2 | - | CASSPGLAGVGIGELFF | TGTGCCAGCAGTCCGGGACTAGCGGGAGTCGGGATCGGGGAGCTGTTTTTT
TRBJ1-6 | TRBD1 | TRBV5-1 | - | CASTSGTGYRDSPLHF | TGCGCCAGCACCTCCGGGACAGGGTATCGAGATTCACCCCTCCACTTT
TRBJ2-7 | TRBD2 | TRBV6-5 | - | CASSYSPTSGGYEQYF | TGTGCCAGCAGTTACTCCCCGACTAGCGGGGGTTACGAGCAGTACTTC
TRBJ1-5 | - | TRBV7-2 | - | CASSPQAASDQPQHF | TGTGCCAGCAGCCCTCAGGCAGCCTCTGATCAGCCCCAGCATTTT
TRBJ1-4 | TRBD1 | TRBV7-9 | - | CASSSGQGGGPGKLFF | TGTGCCAGCAGCTCAGGACAGGGTGGTGGTCCTGGAAAACTGTTTTTT
TRBJ2-7 | TRBD1 | TRBV19 | - | CASSPGTGNSYEQYF | TGTGCCAGTAGCCCCGGGACAGGGAATTCCTACGAGCAGTACTTC
TRBJ1-2 | - | TRBV6-5 | - | CASSPGRVGYTF | TGTGCCAGCAGCCCAGGGCGCGTTGGCTACACCTTC
TRBJ2-7 | - | TRBV19 | - | CASSNRDYEQYF | TGTGCCAGTAGTAACCGGGACTACGAGCAGTACTTC
TRBJ2-3 | - | TRBV7-9 | - | CASSLLWQSTDTQYF | TGTGCCAGCAGCTTATTGTGGCAGAGCACAGATACGCAGTATTTT